A single sample gave rise to the 15 T cell receptor beta chains below, sequenced in a study of T cell responses to AZD1222 COVID-19 vaccine. Produced via immunoSEQ multiplex PCR; TCRdb's table is partial and in-frame only. The table records about 140,000 clones, approximately 85% of them present only once. Material: peripheral blood, obtained 28 days after the second dose of the MenACWY control vaccine. The receptors were sampled from an adult who received the MenACWY meningococcal vaccine as a control.

The chain couples TRBV14 to TRBJ1-5; D perhaps matches TRBD1 (6 bases). The CDR3 covers 15 residues. Germline V gene data show CDR1 as SGHDN and CDR2 as FVKESK. Between the trimmed V and J ends, which lost 4 bases and 2 bases, there was a span of 12 bases. The CDR3 coding sequence is TGTGCCAGCAGCCTCACAGGGATGGGCAATCAGCCCCAGCATTTT. The encoded protein is CASSLTGMGNQPQHF.

J is TRBJ1-1 and V is TRBV11-2; D is undetermined. The CDR3 length is 12 residues. With 8 bases removed from V and 0 bases from J, the gap between germline ends came to 7 bases. CDR1 SGHAT and CDR2 FQNNGV come from the germline V gene. CDR3 in DNA: TGTGCCAGCGGCCGGATGAACACTGAAGCTTTCTTT. The encoded protein is CASGRMNTEAFF.

This chain links TRBV7-9 with TRBJ1-5; D gene uncertain. Trimming took 1 base from V and 6 from J, leaving 7 bases between them. The V gene's germline CDR1 is SEHNR and CDR2 FQNEAQ (reference sequence). The CDR3 has 13 residues. Here the CDR3 reads CASSLVEGQPQHF. As DNA, the CDR3 is TGTGCCAGCAGCTTAGTTGAGGGTCAGCCCCAGCATTTT.

This chain links TRBV2 with TRBJ1-6; the match to TRBD1 covers 10 bases. Germline V gene sequence: CDR1 SNHLY, CDR2 FYNNEI. V was pared by 8 bases and J by 10 bases, with 8 bases of the junction left unmatched. The CDR3 spans 14 residues. The CDR3 reads CASRPGTGESPLHF. The CDR3 DNA is TGTGCCAGCCGCCCCGGGACAGGGGAATCACCCCTCCACTTT.

V usage is TRBV5-5 and J usage is TRBJ2-2; D perhaps matches TRBD2 (5 bases). V was shortened by 4 bases and J by 6 bases, with 13 bases between the two germline ends. The germline V gene has CDR1 SGHKS and CDR2 YYEKEE (reference sequence). The CDR3 sequence is 14 residues long. As DNA, the CDR3 is TGTGCCAGCAGCCCGGAGGACCGACCCGGGGAGCTGTTTTTT. The encoded protein is CASSPEDRPGELFF.

The J gene is TRBJ1-1, the V gene TRBV5-1, with D uncertain. The V end lost 0 bases, the J end lost 0 bases, and 9 bases lay between the germline ends. The CDR3 loop spans 15 amino acids. Germline V CDR1 and CDR2: SGHRS, YFSETQ. The CDR3 coding sequence is TGCGCCAGCAGCTTGGAGGTAGGGCTGAACACTGAAGCTTTCTTT. It translates to CASSLEVGLNTEAFF.

Comment on this clone: In the same sample, other DNA sequences code for this CDR3. The chain carries TRBV27 and TRBJ2-3; no reliable D call. Germline V gives CDR1 MNHEY, CDR2 SMNVEV (reference sequence). Trimming shortened V by 4 bases and J by 0 bases, and 11 bases separated the two germline ends. The CDR3 length is 15 residues. The CDR3 here is CASSSRGVSTDTQYF. CDR3 nucleotides: TGTGCCAGCAGTTCAAGAGGAGTTAGCACAGATACGCAGTATTTT.

This chain links TRBV28 with TRBJ2-3; no clear D. The germline gives CDR1 MDHEN, CDR2 SYDVKM. The V end was cut by 2 bases, the J end by 7 bases, with 7 bases between. The CDR3 length is 12 residues. The CDR3 loop reads CASSLVRHTQYF. Here the CDR3 DNA reads TGTGCCAGCAGTTTAGTTCGTCATACGCAGTATTTT. Full variable domain (remainder filled in from reference TRBV28 and TRBJ2-3): DVKVTQSSRYLVKRTGEKVFLECVQDMDHENMFWYRQDPGLGLRLIYFSYDVKMKEKGDIPEGYSVSREKKERFSLILESASTNQTSMYLCASSLVRHTQYFGPGTRLTVL.

The chain employs TRBV13 and TRBJ1-4; D remains unclear. This CDR3 comprises 13 residues. The V end was cut by 4 bases, the J end by 8 bases, with 11 bases between. Per germline, CDR1 PRHDT and CDR2 FYEKMQ (reference sequence). The CDR3 region is CASSSPLSEKLFF. CDR3 nucleotide sequence: TGTGCCAGCAGCTCCCCCCTTTCCGAAAAACTGTTTTTT.

J is TRBJ1-1 and V is TRBV11-3; D remains unclear. V was trimmed by 2 bases and J by 0 bases, leaving 10 bases between them. The V gene's germline CDR1 is SGHNT and CDR2 YENEEA. This CDR3 region has 15 residues. The CDR3 DNA sequence: TGTGCCAGCAGCTTACTGGCCGGTTTGAACACTGAAGCTTTCTTT. It translates to CASSLLAGLNTEAFF.

The chain uses TRBV6-4 and TRBJ2-3, with a weak D call TRBD1 (6 bases). V was trimmed by 6 bases and J by 4 bases, leaving 17 bases between them. The V gene's germline CDR1 is MRHNA and CDR2 SNTAGT. The CDR3 has 15 residues. CDR3 nucleotides: TGTGCCAGCAGCCCTGAAAATGGGGGCCCAGATACGCAGTATTTT. It yields the protein CASSPENGGPDTQYF.

The chain recombines TRBV20-1 with TRBJ1-5; D is undetermined. Trimming pared 3 bases from V and 4 bases from J, leaving 10 bases between. CDR1 and CDR2 (germline): DFQATT, SNEGSKA (reference sequence). The CDR3 extends over 13 amino acids. The CDR3 protein is CSASSGKNQPQHF. CDR3 nucleotides: TGCAGTGCTAGTTCCGGGAAGAATCAGCCCCAGCATTTT.

The chain recombines TRBV5-8 with TRBJ2-5; D not certain. CDR3 length: 12 amino acids. The germline V gene encodes CDR1 SGHTS and CDR2 YDEGEE. V lost 5 bases and J 4 bases, leaving 9 bases between the germline ends. CDR3 loop: CASRAQRETQYF. The CDR3 DNA reads TGTGCCAGCAGGGCGCAAAGAGAGACCCAGTACTTC.

This rearrangement joins TRBV11-2 to TRBJ1-2, with D possibly matching TRBD1 (6 bases). This CDR3 region has 15 residues. Germline assignment: CDR1 SGHAT and CDR2 FQNNGV. V shed 4 bases and J shed 8 bases, with 20 bases lying between them. The CDR3 is CASSSHSSGGRGYTF. For the CDR3, the DNA is TGTGCCAGCAGCTCACACTCATCCGGGGGGCGAGGCTACACCTTC. The full variable domain, with the rest looked up from reference TRBV11-2 and TRBJ1-2, is EAGVAQSPRYKIIEKRQSVAFWCNPISGHATLYWYQQILGQGPKLLIQFQNNGVVDDSQLPKDRFSAERLKGVDSTLKIQPAKLEDSAVYLCASSSHSSGGRGYTFGSGTRLTVV.

The chain has TRBV28 and TRBJ1-5; D not certain. This CDR3 has 15 amino acids. Trimming shortened V by 3 bases and J by 5 bases, and 14 bases separated the two germline ends. The V gene's germline CDR1 is MDHEN and CDR2 SYDVKM. The CDR3 DNA is TGTGCCAGCAGTTTGACCCACACTGTGTATCAGCCCCAGCATTTT. It encodes CASSLTHTVYQPQHF.